The clone carrying this T cell receptor beta chain was seen only a few times. Antigen: not known. These data are taken from a study of T cell repertoires in cytomegalovirus infection. Study-level information: It was the public TCR beta signatures that indicated both CMV infection and matching HLA type. Whole-study results and caveats: Clonotypes of TCR beta that were HLA-C-restricted and CMV-specific dominated the ex vivo response.

From germline, CDR1 is SGHTA and CDR2 FQGNSA. Trimming removed 1 base at V and 3 bases at J, with 21 bases between. The CDR3 runs 18 residues. TCRdb ran MiXCR on the reads and lists one entry per CDR3 protein. This sample has about 500,000 distinct CDR3 sequences; 30% to 40% occur once, and the top ten carry about a sixth. This receptor was obtained from a human donor in good health (CMV status not recorded). Some clones in this sample may be carry-over from other donors' samples. The chain joins TRBV7-2 to TRBJ2-5, with D perhaps TRBD2 (7 bases). The sequencing used cultured PBMCs, collected from culture after CMV antigen stimulation. Written as DNA, the CDR3 is TGTGCCAGCAGCTTAGGAGGGGGGAGGGCCTCGGGGAAAGAGACCCAGTACTTC. The encoded protein is CASSLGGGRASGKETQYF. Variable domain in full (rest from reference TRBV7-2 and TRBJ2-5): GAGVSQSPSNKVTEKGKDVELRCDPISGHTALYWYRQSLGQGLEFLIYFQGNSAPDKSGLPSDRFSAERTGGSVSTLTIQRTQQEDSAVYLCASSLGGGRASGKETQYFGPGTRLLVL.